Listed here is a single TCR beta chain. The trim removed 4 bases at V and 5 bases at J, leaving 14 bases unmatched. The CDR3 is made up of 16 amino acids. Germline V gene sequence: CDR1 SQVTM, CDR2 ANQGSEA. In the study's own analysis: Reference gene primer amplification gave estimated nucleated cell counts. Profiling relied on immunoSEQ multiplex PCR, and the TCRdb table lists in-frame clones only, not all of them. From that table come the V and J calls and clone size; the DNA was used to work out D and trimming. The sample has roughly 140,000 clones; about 87% are singletons. The sample originates from a study of blood T cell repertoires in COVID-19. On the study more broadly: Specimens from acute and convalescent COVID-19 originated in the United States, Italy and Spain. Sources were T cells, B-cell-depleted T cells, or PBMCs; the material itself was cDNA or gDNA.

The chain combines TRBV29-1 with TRBJ2-7; TRBD2 matches at 10 bases. This receptor was identified in a woman aged 45-65 years with acute or convalescent COVID-19. The sample consisted of peripheral blood. The CDR3 protein is CSVAGTSANPGHEQYF. The DNA for the CDR3 is TGCAGCGTTGCGGGGACTAGCGCCAACCCAGGACACGAGCAGTACTTC.